This TCR beta chain was captured by sequencing in a study of shared clonotypes between healthy human individuals. Whole-study findings and limits: Few donors limited the genetic and exposure-history diversity represented. What naive subsets generally showed was a larger estimated richness than memory subsets showed. Several donors shared approximately 5% of their naive CD4 clonotypes.

The V gene's germline CDR1 is SGDLS and CDR2 YYNGEE. Trimming at V came to 1 base and at J to 0 bases, leaving 3 bases not matched to a gene. The CDR3 covers 17 residues. Comment on this clone: The antigen remains undetermined.

Every subset's genomic DNA went evenly onto several immunoSEQ plates. Data came from immunoSEQ multiplex PCR; TCRdb stores just in-frame clones and leaves some out. The sample yields some 1,100,000 clones, more than 75% seen once. The V and J genes are TRBV9 and TRBJ2-3; 12 nucleotides line up with TRBD2. The specimen sequenced was memory CD4+ T cells from PBMCs. Stated subset: CD45RA-negative fraction. The receptor's source is a man younger than 30 in good health. Some clones in this sample may be carry-over from other donors' samples. CDR3 DNA: TGTGCCAGCAGCGTACCTAGCGGGAGGGCTAGCACAGATACGCAGTATTTT. Protein product: CASSVPSGRASTDTQYF. Combining the CDR3 with reference TRBV9 and TRBJ2-3 gives the whole variable domain DSGVTQTPKHLITATGQRVTLRCSPRSGDLSVYWYQQSLDQGLQFLIQYYNGEERAKGNILERFSAQQFPDLHSELNLSSLELGDSALYFCASSVPSGRASTDTQYFGPGTRLTVL.